These T cell receptor beta chains were read from a single sample in a study of beta chain features in type 1 diabetes. This table comes from immunoSEQ multiplex PCR, and its TCRdb copy is limited to in-frame clones, with some not included. The table has 300,000 to 350,000 clones, approximately 8.2% seen once; the top ten hold less than 0.5%. Sequencing input: central memory CD4+ T cells from blood. The receptors here all came from a woman aged 18-29 years in good health. Each CDR3 is given without its conserved first and last residue.

J gene: TRBJ2-7; V gene: TRBV6-5; CDR3 protein: ASGYYEQY
J gene: TRBJ2-1; V gene: TRBV7-9; CDR3 protein: ASSPTGSRYNEQF
J gene: TRBJ1-3; V gene: TRBV18; CDR3 protein: ASSPQQIVETDIY
J gene: TRBJ2-1; V gene: TRBV2; CDR3 protein: ASSARTSGMNEQF
J gene: TRBJ2-5; V gene: TRBV4-2; CDR3 protein: ASSHISQGARETQY
J gene: TRBJ1-2; V gene: TRBV7-9; CDR3 protein: ASSSHRDSHGYT
J gene: TRBJ2-6; V gene: TRBV5-4; CDR3 protein: ASRGGTGANVLT
J gene: TRBJ1-5; V gene: TRBV27; CDR3 protein: ASSYGDGNQPQH
J gene: TRBJ2-1; V gene: TRBV11-1; CDR3 protein: ASSSSGSSYNEQF
J gene: TRBJ2-5; V gene: TRBV6-5; CDR3 protein: ASKPGLAVETQY
J gene: TRBJ2-5; V gene: TRBV7-2; CDR3 protein: ASSLAVRASQETQY
J gene: TRBJ1-2; V gene: TRBV5-6; CDR3 protein: ASSVTGLESYGYT
J gene: TRBJ2-5; V gene: TRBV5-1; CDR3 protein: ASSRDTLATQETQY
J gene: TRBJ2-4; V gene: TRBV27; CDR3 protein: ASGYLANVAKNIQY
J gene: TRBJ2-7; V gene: TRBV20-1; CDR3 protein: SVGGSYEQY
J gene: TRBJ2-3; V gene: TRBV5-4; CDR3 protein: ASSQTSEVGDTQY
J gene: TRBJ1-1; V gene: TRBV7-2; CDR3 protein: ASRRNMNTEAF
J gene: TRBJ2-4; V gene: TRBV15; CDR3 protein: ATSSPWNIQY
J gene: TRBJ2-5; V gene: TRBV10-3; CDR3 protein: AIGGATGKETQY
J gene: TRBJ2-1; V gene: TRBV7-9; CDR3 protein: ASSLTLAGGHEQF
J gene: TRBJ1-1; V gene: TRBV5-1; CDR3 protein: ASSPRTGLSDTEAF
J gene: TRBJ2-6; V gene: TRBV28; CDR3 protein: ASSSAGLGANVLT
J gene: TRBJ2-1; V gene: TRBV7-9; CDR3 protein: ASSHGPVQF
J gene: TRBJ2-5; V gene: TRBV9; CDR3 protein: ASSVGLAGGGQETQY
J gene: TRBJ2-7; V gene: TRBV7-9; CDR3 protein: ASSLAGSYEQY
J gene: TRBJ1-3; V gene: TRBV19; CDR3 protein: ATNPGPGNTIY
J gene: TRBJ2-1; V gene: TRBV11-3; CDR3 protein: ASSSNRLAGVHEQF
J gene: TRBJ2-7; V gene: TRBV7-2; CDR3 protein: ASSLSRTTGSEQY
J gene: TRBJ2-7; V gene: TRBV11-2; CDR3 protein: ASSLKRQAAYEQY
J gene: TRBJ1-5; V gene: TRBV7-9; CDR3 protein: ASSPGGNQPQH
J gene: TRBJ2-1; V gene: TRBV7-2; CDR3 protein: ASGGGGIWMHEQF
J gene: TRBJ1-1; V gene: TRBV7-3; CDR3 protein: ASSFRAVGANTEAF
J gene: TRBJ1-2; V gene: TRBV5-6; CDR3 protein: ASSWGSGVDGYT
J gene: TRBJ2-7; V gene: TRBV11-2; CDR3 protein: ASREPGQGWYEQY
J gene: TRBJ2-3; V gene: TRBV28; CDR3 protein: ASSTYFSGRAGNTDTQY
J gene: TRBJ2-1; V gene: TRBV11-2; CDR3 protein: ASSSLRGGEQF
J gene: TRBJ1-1; V gene: TRBV28; CDR3 protein: ASSLHGGANTEAF
J gene: TRBJ2-5; V gene: TRBV10-3; CDR3 protein: AISGVGARETQY
J gene: TRBJ2-3; V gene: TRBV7-3; CDR3 protein: ASSLRAGSSTDTQY
J gene: TRBJ2-5; V gene: TRBV5-6; CDR3 protein: ASSLAGGMGGLETQY
J gene: TRBJ2-5; V gene: TRBV27; CDR3 protein: ASSDGGARETQY